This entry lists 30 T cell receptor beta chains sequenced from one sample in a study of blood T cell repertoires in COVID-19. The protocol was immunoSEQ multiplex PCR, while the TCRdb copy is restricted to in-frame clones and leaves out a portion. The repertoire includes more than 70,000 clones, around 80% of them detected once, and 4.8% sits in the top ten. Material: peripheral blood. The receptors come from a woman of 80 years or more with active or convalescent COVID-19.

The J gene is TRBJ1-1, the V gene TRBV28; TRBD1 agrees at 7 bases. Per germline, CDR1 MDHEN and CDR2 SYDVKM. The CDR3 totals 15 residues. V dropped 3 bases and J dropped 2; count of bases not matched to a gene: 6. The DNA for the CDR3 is TGTGCCAGCAGTTTCCCAGGGGGGTACAACACTGAAGCTTTCTTT. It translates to CASSFPGGYNTEAFF.

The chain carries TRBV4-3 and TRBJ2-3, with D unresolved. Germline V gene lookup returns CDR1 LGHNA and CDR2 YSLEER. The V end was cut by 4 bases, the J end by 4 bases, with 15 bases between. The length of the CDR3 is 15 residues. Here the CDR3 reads CASSPTMISSDTQYF. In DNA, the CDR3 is TGCGCCAGCAGCCCCACCATGATTAGTTCAGATACGCAGTATTTT.

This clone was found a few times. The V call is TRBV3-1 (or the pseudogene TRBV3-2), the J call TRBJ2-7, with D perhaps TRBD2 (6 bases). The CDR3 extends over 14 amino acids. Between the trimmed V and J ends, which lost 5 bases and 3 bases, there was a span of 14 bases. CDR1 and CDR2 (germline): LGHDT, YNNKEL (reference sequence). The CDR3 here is CASSTRDFFYEQYF. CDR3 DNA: TGTGCCAGCAGCACCCGGGACTTCTTCTACGAGCAGTACTTC.

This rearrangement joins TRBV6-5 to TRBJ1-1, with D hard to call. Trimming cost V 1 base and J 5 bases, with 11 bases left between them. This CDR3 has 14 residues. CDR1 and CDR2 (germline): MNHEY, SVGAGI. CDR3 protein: CASSYYTLRTEAFF. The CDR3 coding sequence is TGTGCCAGCAGTTACTATACCCTGAGAACTGAAGCTTTCTTT.

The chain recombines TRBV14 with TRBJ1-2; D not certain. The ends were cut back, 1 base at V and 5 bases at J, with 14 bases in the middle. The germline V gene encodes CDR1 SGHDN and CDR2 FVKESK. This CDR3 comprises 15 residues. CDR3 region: CASSQGYGSGYGYTF. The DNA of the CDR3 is TGTGCCAGCAGCCAAGGTTACGGGTCGGGATATGGCTACACCTTC. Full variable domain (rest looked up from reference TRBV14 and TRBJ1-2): EAGVTQFPSHSVIEKGQTVTLRCDPISGHDNLYWYRRVMGKEIKFLLHFVKESKQDESGMPNNRFLAERTGGTYSTLKVQPAELEDSGVYFCASSQGYGSGYGYTFGSGTRLTVV.

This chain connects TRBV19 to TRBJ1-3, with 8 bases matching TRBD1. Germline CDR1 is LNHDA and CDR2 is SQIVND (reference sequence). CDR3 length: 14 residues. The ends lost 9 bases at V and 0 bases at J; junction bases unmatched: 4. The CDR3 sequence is CASTDRASGNTIYF. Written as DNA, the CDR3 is TGTGCCAGCACGGACAGGGCCTCTGGAAACACCATATATTTT.

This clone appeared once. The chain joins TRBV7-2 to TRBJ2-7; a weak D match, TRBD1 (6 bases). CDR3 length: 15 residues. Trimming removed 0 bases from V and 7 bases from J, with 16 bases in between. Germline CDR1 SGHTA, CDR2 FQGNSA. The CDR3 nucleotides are TGTGCCAGCAGCTTAGCAAGGACAGAGAGAATGGAGCAGTACTTC. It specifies CASSLARTERMEQYF.

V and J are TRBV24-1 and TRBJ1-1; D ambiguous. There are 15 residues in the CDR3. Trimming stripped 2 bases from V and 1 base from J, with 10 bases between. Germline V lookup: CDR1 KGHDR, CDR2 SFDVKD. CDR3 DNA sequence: TGTGCCACCAGTGATTCCCGGAGGCCGAACACTGAAGCTTTCTTT. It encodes CATSDSRRPNTEAFF.

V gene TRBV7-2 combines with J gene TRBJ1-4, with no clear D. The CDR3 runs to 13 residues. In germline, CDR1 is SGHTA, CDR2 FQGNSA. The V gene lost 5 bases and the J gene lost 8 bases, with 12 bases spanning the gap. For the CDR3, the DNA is TGTGCCAGCAGCCAACCCACTTGGGAAAAACTGTTTTTT. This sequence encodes CASSQPTWEKLFF.

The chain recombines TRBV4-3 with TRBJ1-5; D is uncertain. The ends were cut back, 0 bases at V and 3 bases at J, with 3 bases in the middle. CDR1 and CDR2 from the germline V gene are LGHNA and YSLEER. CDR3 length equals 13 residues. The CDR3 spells CASSQDNNQPQHF. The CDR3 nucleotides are TGCGCCAGCAGCCAAGATAACAATCAGCCCCAGCATTTT.

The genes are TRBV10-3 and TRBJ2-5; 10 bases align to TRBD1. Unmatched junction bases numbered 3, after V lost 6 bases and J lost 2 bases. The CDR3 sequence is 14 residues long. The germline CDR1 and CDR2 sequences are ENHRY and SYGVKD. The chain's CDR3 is CAIRGTGAQETQYF. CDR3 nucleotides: TGTGCCATCAGGGGGACAGGGGCACAAGAGACCCAGTACTTC.

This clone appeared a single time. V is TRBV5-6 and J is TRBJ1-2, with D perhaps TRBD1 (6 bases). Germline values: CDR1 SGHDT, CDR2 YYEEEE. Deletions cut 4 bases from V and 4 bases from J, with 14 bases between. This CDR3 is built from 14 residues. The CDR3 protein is CASSTEQGLYGYTF. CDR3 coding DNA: TGTGCCAGCAGCACTGAACAGGGCCTCTATGGCTACACCTTC.

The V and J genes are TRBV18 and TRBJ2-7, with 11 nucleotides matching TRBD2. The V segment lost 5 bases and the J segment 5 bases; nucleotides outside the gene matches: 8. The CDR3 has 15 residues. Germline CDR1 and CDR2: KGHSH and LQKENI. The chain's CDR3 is CASSRTSGSQNEQYF. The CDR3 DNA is TGTGCCAGCTCAAGAACTAGCGGGAGTCAGAACGAGCAGTACTTC.

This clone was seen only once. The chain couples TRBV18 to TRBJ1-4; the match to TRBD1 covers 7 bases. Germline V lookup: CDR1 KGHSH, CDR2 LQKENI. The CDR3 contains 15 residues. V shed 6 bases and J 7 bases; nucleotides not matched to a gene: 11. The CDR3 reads CASSPIMTGTEKLFF. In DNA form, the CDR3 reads TGTGCCAGCTCCCCGATCATGACAGGGACTGAAAAACTGTTTTTT. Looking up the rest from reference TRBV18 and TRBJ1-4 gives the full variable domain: NAGVMQNPRHLVRRRGQEARLRCSPMKGHSHVYWYRQLPEEGLKFMVYLQKENIIDESGMPKERFSAEFPKEGPSILRIQQVVRGDSAAYFCASSPIMTGTEKLFFGSGTQLSVL.

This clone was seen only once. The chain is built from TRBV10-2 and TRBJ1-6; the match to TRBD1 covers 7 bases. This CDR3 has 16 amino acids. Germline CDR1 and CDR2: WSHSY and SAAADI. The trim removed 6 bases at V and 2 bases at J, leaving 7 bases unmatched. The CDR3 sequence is CASSAGGFTYNSPLHF. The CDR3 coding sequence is TGCGCCAGCAGCGCAGGGGGATTCACCTATAATTCACCCCTCCACTTT.

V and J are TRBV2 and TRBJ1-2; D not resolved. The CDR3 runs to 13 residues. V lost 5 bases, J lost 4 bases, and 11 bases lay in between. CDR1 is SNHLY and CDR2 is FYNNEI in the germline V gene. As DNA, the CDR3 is TGTGCCAGCAGTCTCGACAACGCCTATGGCTACACCTTC. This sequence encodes CASSLDNAYGYTF.

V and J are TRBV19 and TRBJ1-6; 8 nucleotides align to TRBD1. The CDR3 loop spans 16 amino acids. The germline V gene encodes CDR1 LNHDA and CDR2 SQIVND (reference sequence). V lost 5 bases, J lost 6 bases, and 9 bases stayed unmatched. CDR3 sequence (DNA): TGTGCCAGTAGTCCGGACAGGGTCAGTGCTAATTCACCCCTCCACTTT. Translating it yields CASSPDRVSANSPLHF.

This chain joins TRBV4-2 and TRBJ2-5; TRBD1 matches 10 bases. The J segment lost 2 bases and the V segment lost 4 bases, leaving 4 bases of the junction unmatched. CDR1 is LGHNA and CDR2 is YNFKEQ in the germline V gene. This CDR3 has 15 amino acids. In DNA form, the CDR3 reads TGTGCCAGCAGCCTAAGGGGACAGGGGCAAGAGACCCAGTACTTC. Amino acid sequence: CASSLRGQGQETQYF.

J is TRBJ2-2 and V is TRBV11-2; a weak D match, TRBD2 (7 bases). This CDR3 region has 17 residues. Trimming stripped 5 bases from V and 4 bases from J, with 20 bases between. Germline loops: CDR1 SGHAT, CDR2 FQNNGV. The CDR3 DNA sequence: TGTGCCAGCAGCCGCCCGAGAGGGGGGGGCCTCACCGGGGAGCTGTTTTTT. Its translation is CASSRPRGGGLTGELFF.

The CDR3 nucleotides are TGTGCCAGCAGCCCGCTGGGACAGGCGGCCCAGAAGAACACCATATATTTT. Translating it yields CASSPLGQAAQKNTIYF. This chain links TRBV3-1 (or the pseudogene TRBV3-2) with TRBJ1-3, with 8 bases that match TRBD1. Trimming at V came to 4 bases and at J to 7 bases, leaving 15 bases not matched to a gene. The germline CDR1 and CDR2 sequences are LGHDT and YNNKEL (reference sequence). CDR3 size: 17 residues.

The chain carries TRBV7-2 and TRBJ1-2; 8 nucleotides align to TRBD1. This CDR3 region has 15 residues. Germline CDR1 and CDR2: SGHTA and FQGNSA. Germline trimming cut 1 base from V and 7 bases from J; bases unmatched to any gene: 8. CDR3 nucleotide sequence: TGTGCCAGCAGCTTAGGTGGCAGGGGGCCCGGTGGCTACACCTTC. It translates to CASSLGGRGPGGYTF.

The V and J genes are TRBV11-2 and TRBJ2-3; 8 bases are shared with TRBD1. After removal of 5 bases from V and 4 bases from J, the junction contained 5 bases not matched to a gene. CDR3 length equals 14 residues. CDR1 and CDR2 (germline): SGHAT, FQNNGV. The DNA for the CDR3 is TGTGCCAGCAGCCCAAGGACAGGGTCAGATACGCAGTATTTT. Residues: CASSPRTGSDTQYF.

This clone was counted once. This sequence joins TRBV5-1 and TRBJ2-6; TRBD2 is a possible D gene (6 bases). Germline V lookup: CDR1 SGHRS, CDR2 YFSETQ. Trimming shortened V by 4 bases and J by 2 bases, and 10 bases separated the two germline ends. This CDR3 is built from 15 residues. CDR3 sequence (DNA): TGCGCCAGCAGCACAGCGGGCCCTGGGGCCAACGTCCTGACTTTC. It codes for CASSTAGPGANVLTF.

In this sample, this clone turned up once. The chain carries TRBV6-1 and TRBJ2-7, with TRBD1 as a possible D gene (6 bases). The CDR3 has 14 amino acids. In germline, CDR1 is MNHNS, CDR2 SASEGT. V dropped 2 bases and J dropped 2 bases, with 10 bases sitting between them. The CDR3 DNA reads TGTGCCAGCAGTGAAATACAGGGCCCCTACGAGCAGTACTTC. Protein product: CASSEIQGPYEQYF.

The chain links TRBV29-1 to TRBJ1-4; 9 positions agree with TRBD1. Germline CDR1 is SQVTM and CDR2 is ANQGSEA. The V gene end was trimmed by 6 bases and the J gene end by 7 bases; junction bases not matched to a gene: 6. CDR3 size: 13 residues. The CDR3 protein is CSVQGAHGEKLFF. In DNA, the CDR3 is TGCAGCGTACAGGGGGCGCATGGTGAAAAACTGTTTTTT. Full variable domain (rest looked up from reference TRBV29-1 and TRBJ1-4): SAVISQKPSRDICQRGTSLTIQCQVDSQVTMMFWYRQQPGQSLTLIATANQGSEATYESGFVIDKFPISRPNLTFSTLTVSNMSPEDSSIYLCSVQGAHGEKLFFGSGTQLSVL.

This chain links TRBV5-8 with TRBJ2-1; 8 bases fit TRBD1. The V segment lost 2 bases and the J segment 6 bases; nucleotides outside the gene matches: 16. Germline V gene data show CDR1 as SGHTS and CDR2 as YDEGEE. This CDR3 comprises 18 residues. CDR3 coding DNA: TGTGCCAGCAGCTTCCATCCCTTTGGACAGGGTAGGGGCAATGAGCAGTTCTTC. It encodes CASSFHPFGQGRGNEQFF.

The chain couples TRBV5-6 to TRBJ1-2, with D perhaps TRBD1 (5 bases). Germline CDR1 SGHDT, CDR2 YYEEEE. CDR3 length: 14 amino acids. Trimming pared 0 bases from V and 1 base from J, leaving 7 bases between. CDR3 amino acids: CASSLGQNNYGYTF. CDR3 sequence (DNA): TGTGCCAGCAGCTTGGGACAGAATAACTATGGCTACACCTTC.

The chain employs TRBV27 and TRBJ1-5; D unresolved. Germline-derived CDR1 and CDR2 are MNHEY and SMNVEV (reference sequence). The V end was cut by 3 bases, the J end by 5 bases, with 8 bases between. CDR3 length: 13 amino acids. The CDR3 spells CASSFGRDQPQHF. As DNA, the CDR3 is TGTGCCAGCAGTTTTGGTAGAGATCAGCCCCAGCATTTT.

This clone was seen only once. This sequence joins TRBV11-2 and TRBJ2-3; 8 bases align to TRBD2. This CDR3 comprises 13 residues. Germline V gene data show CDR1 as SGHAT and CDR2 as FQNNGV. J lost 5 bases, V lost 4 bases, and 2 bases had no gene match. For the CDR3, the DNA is TGTGCCAGCAGCTCCGGGGGGGTAGATACGCAGTATTTT. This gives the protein CASSSGGVDTQYF.

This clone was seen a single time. The CDR3 protein is CASSVDGGGEQFF. CDR3 sequence (DNA): TGTGCCAGCAGCGTAGATGGTGGAGGTGAGCAGTTCTTC. The rearrangement uses TRBV9 and TRBJ2-1, with D possibly matching TRBD2 (5 bases). Germline V gives CDR1 SGDLS, CDR2 YYNGEE. Trimming shortened V by 0 bases and J by 9 bases, and 10 bases separated the two germline ends. The CDR3 length is 13 residues.